Listed below are T cell receptor beta chains from one sample, sequenced in a study of blood T cell repertoires in COVID-19. This table comes from immunoSEQ multiplex PCR, and its TCRdb copy is limited to in-frame clones, with some not included. The table includes about 68,000 clones, just over 85% detected once. The sequenced sample was peripheral blood. These receptor sequences come from a man aged 50-59 years with acute or convalescent COVID-19. CDR3s include the opening cysteine and the closing phenylalanine or tryptophan. Fields, in order: V gene, clone size, J gene, D gene, CDR3 DNA, CDR3 protein. D genes are given only for firm matches. Only part of the rows carry a size: once, few, many, or a class if the clone is expanded.

>TRBV5-1|-|TRBJ1-2|-
TGCGCCAGCAGCCCAACAGGGTCTGGCTACACCTTC
CASSPTGSGYTF
>TRBV28|-|TRBJ2-1|TRBD2
TGTGCCAGCAGGTCAACTAGCGGGAGTTCCTACAATGAGCAGTTCTTC
CASRSTSGSSYNEQFF
>TRBV7-8|-|TRBJ1-5|-
TGTGCCAGCAGCTTGATACAGACCAATCAGCCCCAGCATTTT
CASSLIQTNQPQHF
>TRBV28|-|TRBJ1-2|TRBD1
TGTGCCAGCAGTGCCGGGGACAGGTCCGGTGGCTACACCTTC
CASSAGDRSGGYTF
>TRBV20-1|few|TRBJ2-7|TRBD2
TGCAGTGCTAGTCCCCGGGGGGGGCAGGGCCTTAGCTCCTACGAGCAGTACTTC
CSASPRGGQGLSSYEQYF
>TRBV4-2|-|TRBJ2-3|-
TGTGCCAGCAGCCAAGGATTAGCGGTGGCAGATACGCAGTATTTT
CASSQGLAVADTQYF
>TRBV7-6|-|TRBJ2-3|TRBD2
TGTGCCAGCAGCTTAGTTGGCGGGAGGCCAGATACGCAGTATTTT
CASSLVGGRPDTQYF
>TRBV7-9|-|TRBJ2-7|-
TGTGCCAGCAGCCCCGGGGGGACACTCTACGAGCAGTACTTC
CASSPGGTLYEQYF
>TRBV18|-|TRBJ2-2|-
TGTGCCAGCTCACCACAATGGCAGGCCACCACCGGGGAGCTGTTTTTT
CASSPQWQATTGELFF
>TRBV14|-|TRBJ2-1|-
TGTGCCAGCAGCCAAGTGGCTGGACAGTGGCGCTACAATGAGCAGTTCTTC
CASSQVAGQWRYNEQFF
>TRBV6-5|-|TRBJ2-7|TRBD1
TGTGCCAGCAGTTATGGACAGGTCTCCTACGAGCAGTACTTC
CASSYGQVSYEQYF
>TRBV29-1|once|TRBJ1-1|-
TGCAGCGTCGCAGGGTCCATAGGCACTGAAGCTTTCTTT
CSVAGSIGTEAFF
>TRBV14|-|TRBJ2-1|TRBD2
TGTGCCAGCAGTGTAGCTGGGACTAGCGGCGAGCAGTTCTTC
CASSVAGTSGEQFF
>TRBV1|once|TRBJ2-7|-
-
CTSSQVAGGSYEQYF
>TRBV6-1|-|TRBJ2-7|TRBD2
TGTGCCAGCAGTGAACACCAGGGACTAGCGGGAGTAAAGCAGTACTTC
CASSEHQGLAGVKQYF
>TRBV2|-|TRBJ1-5|-
TGTGCCAGCAGTGAAAGGCAGGGCGACCAGCCCCAGCATTTT
CASSERQGDQPQHF